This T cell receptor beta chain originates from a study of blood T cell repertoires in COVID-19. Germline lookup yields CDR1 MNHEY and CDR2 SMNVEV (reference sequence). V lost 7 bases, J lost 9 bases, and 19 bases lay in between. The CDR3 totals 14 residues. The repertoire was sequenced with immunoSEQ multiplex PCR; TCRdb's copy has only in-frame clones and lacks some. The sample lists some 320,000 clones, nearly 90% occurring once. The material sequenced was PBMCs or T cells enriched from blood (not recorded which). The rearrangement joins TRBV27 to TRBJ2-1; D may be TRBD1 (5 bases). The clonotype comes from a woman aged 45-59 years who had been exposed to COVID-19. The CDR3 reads CASTRTSLFGEQFF. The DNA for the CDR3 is TGTGCCAGCACGAGGACATCGCTTTTTGGTGAGCAGTTCTTC.